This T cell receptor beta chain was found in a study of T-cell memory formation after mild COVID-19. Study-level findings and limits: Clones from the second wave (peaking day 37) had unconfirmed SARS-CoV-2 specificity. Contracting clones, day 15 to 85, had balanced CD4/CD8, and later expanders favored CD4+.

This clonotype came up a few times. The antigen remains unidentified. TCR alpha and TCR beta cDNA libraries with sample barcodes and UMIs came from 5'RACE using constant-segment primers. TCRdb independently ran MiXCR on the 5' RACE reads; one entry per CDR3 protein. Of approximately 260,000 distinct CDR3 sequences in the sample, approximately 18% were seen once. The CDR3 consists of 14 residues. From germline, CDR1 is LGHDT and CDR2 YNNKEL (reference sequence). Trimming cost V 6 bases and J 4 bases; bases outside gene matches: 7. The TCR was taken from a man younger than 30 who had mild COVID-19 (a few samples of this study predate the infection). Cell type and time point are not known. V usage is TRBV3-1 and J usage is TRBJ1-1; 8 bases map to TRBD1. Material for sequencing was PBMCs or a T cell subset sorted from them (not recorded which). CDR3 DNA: TGTGCCAGCAGTTACAACAGGGGGAGCACTGAAGCTTTCTTT. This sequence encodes CASSYNRGSTEAFF.